The present T cell receptor beta chain was sequenced within a study of memory CD4+ T cells and cytomegalovirus serostatus. The sort gate was single viable CD3+CD4+CD8-CD45RO+ cells for memory CD4+ T cells. TCRdb's copy holds only in-frame clones and misses some; the assay was immunoSEQ multiplex PCR. The sample includes approximately 40,000 clones, around 76% of them seen just once. This clone was seen a few times. The CDR3 is 14 amino acids. Germline values: CDR1 SGHVS, CDR2 FQNEAQ. After removal of 5 bases from V and 1 base from J, the junction contained 1 base not matched to a gene. The genes are TRBV7-8 and TRBJ2-5; 10 bases are shared with TRBD2. The sequence derives from an adult in good health and CMV-seronegative. Sequencing was done on a sample of memory CD4+ T cells from blood. The CDR3 protein is CASSKRGGQETQYF. DNA of the CDR3: TGTGCCAGCAGCAAGCGGGGGGGCCAAGAGACCCAGTACTTC.